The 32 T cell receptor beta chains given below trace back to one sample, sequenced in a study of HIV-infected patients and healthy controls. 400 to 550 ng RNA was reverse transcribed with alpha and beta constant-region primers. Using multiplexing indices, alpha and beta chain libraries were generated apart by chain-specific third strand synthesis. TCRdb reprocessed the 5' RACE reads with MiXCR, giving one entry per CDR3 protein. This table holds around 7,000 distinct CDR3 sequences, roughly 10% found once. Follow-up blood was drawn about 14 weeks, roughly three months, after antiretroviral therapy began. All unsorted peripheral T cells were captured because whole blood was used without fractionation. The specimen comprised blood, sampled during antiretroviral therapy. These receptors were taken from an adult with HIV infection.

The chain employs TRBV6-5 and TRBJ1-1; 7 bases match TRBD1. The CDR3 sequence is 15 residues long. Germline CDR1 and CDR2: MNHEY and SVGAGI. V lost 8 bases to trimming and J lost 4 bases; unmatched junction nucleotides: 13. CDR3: CASSVTGLLFTEAFF. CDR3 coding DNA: TGTGCCAGCTCCGTGACAGGGCTCCTTTTCACTGAAGCTTTCTTT.

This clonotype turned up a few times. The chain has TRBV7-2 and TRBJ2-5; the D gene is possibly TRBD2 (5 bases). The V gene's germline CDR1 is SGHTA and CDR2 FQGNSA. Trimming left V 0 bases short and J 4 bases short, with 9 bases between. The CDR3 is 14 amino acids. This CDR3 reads CASSLAGVGETQYF. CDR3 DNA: TGTGCCAGCAGCTTAGCCGGGGTCGGAGAGACCCAGTACTTC.

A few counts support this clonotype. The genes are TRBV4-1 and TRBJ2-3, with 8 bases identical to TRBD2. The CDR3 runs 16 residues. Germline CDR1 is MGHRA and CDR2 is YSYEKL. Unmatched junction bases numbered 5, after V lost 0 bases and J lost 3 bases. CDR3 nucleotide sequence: TGCGCCAGCAGCCAAGATCCTAGCGGGCGGACAGATACGCAGTATTTT. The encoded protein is CASSQDPSGRTDTQYF.

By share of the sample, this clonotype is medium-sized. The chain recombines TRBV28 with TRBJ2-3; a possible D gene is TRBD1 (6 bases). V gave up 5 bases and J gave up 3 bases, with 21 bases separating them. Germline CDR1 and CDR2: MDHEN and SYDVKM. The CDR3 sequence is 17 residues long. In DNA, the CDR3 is TGTGCCAGCAGTCCCCCCGGGCAGGGGATAGGAACAGATACGCAGTATTTT. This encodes CASSPPGQGIGTDTQYF.

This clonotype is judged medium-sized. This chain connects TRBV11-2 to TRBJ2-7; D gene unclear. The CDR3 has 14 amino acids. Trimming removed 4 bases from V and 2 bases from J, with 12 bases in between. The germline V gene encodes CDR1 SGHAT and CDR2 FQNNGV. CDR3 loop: CASSSPSPTYEQYF. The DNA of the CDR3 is TGTGCCAGCAGCTCCCCGTCACCGACCTACGAGCAGTACTTC.

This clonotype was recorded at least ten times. The CDR3 reads CASSQEAQGYGYTF. The DNA of the CDR3 is TGTGCCAGCAGCCAAGAAGCCCAGGGGTATGGCTACACCTTC. This chain joins TRBV3-1 and TRBJ1-2; a weak D match, TRBD1 (6 bases). The germline V gene encodes CDR1 LGHDT and CDR2 YNNKEL (reference sequence). This CDR3 is 14 amino acids long. Trimming removed 0 bases at V and 5 bases at J, with 10 bases between.

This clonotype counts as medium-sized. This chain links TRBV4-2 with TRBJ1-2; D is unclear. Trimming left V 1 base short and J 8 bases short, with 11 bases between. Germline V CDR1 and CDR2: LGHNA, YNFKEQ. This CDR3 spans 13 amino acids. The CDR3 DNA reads TGTGCCAGCAGCCAAGTCTTGGGAGAAGGCTACACCTTC. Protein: CASSQVLGEGYTF.

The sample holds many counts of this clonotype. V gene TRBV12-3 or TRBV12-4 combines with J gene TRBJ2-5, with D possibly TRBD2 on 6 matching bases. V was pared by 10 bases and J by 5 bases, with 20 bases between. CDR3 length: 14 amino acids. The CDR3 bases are TGTGCCACACAGCTTCGCGGGGCCGGGGAGACCCAGTACTTC. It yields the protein CATQLRGAGETQYF.

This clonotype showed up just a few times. Here the CDR3 reads CSTSGTEGVRTEAFF. The CDR3 DNA sequence: TGCAGCACCTCCGGGACAGAGGGGGTGAGGACTGAAGCTTTCTTT. The chain combines TRBV29-1 with TRBJ1-1; 7 bases agree with TRBD1. CDR3 size: 15 residues. V gave up 8 bases and J gave up 5 bases; unmatched junction bases: 17. Germline V gene lookup returns CDR1 SQVTM and CDR2 ANQGSEA.

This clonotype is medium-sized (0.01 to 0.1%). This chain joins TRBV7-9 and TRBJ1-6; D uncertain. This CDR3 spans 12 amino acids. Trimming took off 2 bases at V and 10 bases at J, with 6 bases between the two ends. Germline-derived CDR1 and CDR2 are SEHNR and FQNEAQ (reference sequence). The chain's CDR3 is CASSLHGSPLHF. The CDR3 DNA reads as TGTGCCAGCAGCTTACATGGATCACCCCTCCACTTT.

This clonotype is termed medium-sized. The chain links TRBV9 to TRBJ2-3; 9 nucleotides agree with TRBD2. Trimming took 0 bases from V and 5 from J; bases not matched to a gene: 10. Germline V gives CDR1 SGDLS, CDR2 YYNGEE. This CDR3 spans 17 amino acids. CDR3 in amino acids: CASSVGAGGPVVDTQYF. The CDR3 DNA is TGTGCCAGCAGCGTAGGAGCGGGGGGTCCCGTGGTAGATACGCAGTATTTT.

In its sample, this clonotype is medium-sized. The CDR3 loop is CSVEWDTEAFF. As DNA, the CDR3 is TGCAGCGTTGAGTGGGACACTGAAGCTTTCTTT. The chain is built from TRBV29-1 and TRBJ1-1; the D is unclear. CDR3 size: 11 residues. Germline CDR1 SQVTM, CDR2 ANQGSEA. Trimming removed 3 bases from V and 3 bases from J, with 5 bases in between.

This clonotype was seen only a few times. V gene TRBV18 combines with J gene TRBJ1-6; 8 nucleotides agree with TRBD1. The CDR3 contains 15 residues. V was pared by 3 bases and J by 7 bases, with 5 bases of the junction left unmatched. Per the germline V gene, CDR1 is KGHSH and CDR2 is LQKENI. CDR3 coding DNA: TGTGCCAGCTCACCGGCTGGACAGGGAAATTCACCCCTCCACTTT. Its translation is CASSPAGQGNSPLHF.

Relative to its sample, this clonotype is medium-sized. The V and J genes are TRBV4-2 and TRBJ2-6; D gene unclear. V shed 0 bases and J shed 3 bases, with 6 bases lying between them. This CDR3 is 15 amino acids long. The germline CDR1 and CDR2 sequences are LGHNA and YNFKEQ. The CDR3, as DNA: TGTGCCAGCAGCCAAGATGAAGATGGGGCCAACGTCCTGACTTTC. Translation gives CASSQDEDGANVLTF.

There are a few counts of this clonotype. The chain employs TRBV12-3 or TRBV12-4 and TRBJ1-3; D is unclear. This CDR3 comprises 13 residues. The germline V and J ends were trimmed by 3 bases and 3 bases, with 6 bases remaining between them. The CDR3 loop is CASSFRGGNTIYF. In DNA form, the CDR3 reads TGTGCCAGCAGTTTCCGTGGTGGAAACACCATATATTTT.

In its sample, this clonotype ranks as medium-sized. The CDR3 DNA follows: TGTGCCAGCAGGACGGACGTTTCACCCCTCCACTTT. It translates to CASRTDVSPLHF. The chain links TRBV6-5 to TRBJ1-6; D gene ambiguous. V lost 6 bases to trimming and J lost 9 bases, with 9 bases between them. The germline gives CDR1 MNHEY, CDR2 SVGAGI. The CDR3 spans 12 residues.

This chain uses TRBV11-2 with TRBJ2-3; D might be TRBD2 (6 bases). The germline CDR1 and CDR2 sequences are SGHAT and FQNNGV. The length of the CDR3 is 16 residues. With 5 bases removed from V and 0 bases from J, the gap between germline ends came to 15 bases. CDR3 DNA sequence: TGTGCCAGCAGCCCCCCTCTTGCGGGGAGCACAGATACGCAGTATTTT. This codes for CASSPPLAGSTDTQYF.

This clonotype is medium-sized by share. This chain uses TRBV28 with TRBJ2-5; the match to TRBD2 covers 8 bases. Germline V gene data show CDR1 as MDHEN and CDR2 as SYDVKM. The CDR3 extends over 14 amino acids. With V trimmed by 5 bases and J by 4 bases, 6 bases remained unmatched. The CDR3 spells CASSPFLAGETQYF. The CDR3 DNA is TGTGCCAGCAGTCCCTTTCTAGCGGGAGAGACCCAGTACTTC.

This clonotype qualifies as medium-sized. The CDR3 DNA reads TGCGCCAGCAGTAGGGACACCTACTATGGCTACACCTTC. It is translated as CASSRDTYYGYTF. The chain carries TRBV5-1 and TRBJ1-2; D possibly corresponds to TRBD1 (6 bases). This CDR3 is built from 13 residues. Trimming removed 5 bases at V and 3 bases at J, with 11 bases between. The germline V gene has CDR1 SGHRS and CDR2 YFSETQ.

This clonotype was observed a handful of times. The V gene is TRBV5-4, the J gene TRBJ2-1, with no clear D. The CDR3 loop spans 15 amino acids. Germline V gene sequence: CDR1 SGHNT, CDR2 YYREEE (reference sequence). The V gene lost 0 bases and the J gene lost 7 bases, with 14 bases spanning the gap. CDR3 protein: CASSLGWAGRNEQFF. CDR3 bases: TGTGCCAGCAGCTTGGGCTGGGCCGGGCGGAATGAGCAGTTCTTC.

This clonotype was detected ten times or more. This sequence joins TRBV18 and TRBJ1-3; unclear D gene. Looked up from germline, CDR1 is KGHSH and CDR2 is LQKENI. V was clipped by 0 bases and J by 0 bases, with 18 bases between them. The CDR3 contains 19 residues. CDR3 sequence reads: CASSPPVGRPLYSGNTIYF. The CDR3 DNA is TGTGCCAGCTCACCACCGGTCGGCAGGCCTTTATACTCTGGAAACACCATATATTTT. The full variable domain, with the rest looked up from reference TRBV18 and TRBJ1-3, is NAGVMQNPRHLVRRRGQEARLRCSPMKGHSHVYWYRQLPEEGLKFMVYLQKENIIDESGMPKERFSAEFPKEGPSILRIQQVVRGDSAAYFCASSPPVGRPLYSGNTIYFGEGSWLTVV.

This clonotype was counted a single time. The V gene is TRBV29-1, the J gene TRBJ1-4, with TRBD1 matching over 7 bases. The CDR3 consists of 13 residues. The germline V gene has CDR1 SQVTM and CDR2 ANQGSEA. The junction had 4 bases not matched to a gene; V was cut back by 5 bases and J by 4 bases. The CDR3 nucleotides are TGCAGCGTTAAGACAGGGAGTAATGAAAAACTGTTTTTT. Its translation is CSVKTGSNEKLFF.

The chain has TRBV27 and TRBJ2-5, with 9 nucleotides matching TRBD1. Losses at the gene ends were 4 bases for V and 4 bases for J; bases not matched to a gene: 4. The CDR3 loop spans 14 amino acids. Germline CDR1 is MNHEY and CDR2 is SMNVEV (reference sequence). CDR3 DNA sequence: TGTGCCAGCAGTTCCGGGACAGGGTTAGAGACCCAGTACTTC. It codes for CASSSGTGLETQYF.

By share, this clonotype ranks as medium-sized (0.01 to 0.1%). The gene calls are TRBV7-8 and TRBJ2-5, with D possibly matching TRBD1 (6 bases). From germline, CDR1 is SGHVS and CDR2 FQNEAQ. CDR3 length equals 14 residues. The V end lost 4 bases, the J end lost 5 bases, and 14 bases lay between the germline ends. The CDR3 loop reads CASSSDRHLETQYF. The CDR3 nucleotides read TGTGCCAGCAGCTCGGACAGACATTTGGAGACCCAGTACTTC. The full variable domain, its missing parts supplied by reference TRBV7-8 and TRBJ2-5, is GAGVSQSPRYKVAKRGQDVALRCDPISGHVSLFWYQQALGQGPEFLTYFQNEAQLDKSGLPSDRFFAERPEGSVSTLKIQRTQQEDSAVYLCASSSDRHLETQYFGPGTRLLVL.

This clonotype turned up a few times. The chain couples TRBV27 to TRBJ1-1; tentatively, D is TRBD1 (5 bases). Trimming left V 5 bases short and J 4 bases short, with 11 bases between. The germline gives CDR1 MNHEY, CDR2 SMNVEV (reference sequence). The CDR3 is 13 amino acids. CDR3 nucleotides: TGTGCCAGCAGTCCTGGGGGGTTCACTGAAGCTTTCTTT. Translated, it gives CASSPGGFTEAFF.

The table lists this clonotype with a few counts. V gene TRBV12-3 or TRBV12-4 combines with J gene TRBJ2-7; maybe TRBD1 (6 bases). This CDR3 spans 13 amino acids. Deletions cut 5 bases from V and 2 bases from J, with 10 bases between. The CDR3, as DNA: TGTGCCAGCAGTAATTGGACAGCCTACGAGCAGTACTTC. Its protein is CASSNWTAYEQYF.

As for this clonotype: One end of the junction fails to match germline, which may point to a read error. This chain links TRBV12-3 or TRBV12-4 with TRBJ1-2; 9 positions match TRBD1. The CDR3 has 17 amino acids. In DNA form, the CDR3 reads TGTGCTAGCAGTTCACGTGGACAGGGGCGCTTTAACTATGGCTACACCTTC. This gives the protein CASSSRGQGRFNYGYTF.

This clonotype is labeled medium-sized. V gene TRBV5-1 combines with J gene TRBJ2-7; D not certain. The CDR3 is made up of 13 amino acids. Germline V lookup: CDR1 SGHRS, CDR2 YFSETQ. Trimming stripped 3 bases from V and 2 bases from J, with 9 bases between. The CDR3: CASSYLVAYEQYF. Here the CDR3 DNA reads TGCGCCAGCAGCTACCTAGTGGCCTACGAGCAGTACTTC.

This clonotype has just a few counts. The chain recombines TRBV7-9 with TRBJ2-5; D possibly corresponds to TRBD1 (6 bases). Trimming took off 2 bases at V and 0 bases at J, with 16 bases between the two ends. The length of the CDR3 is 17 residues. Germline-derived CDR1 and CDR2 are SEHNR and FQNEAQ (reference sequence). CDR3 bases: TGTGCCAGCAGCTTACCCCGGGACACCCAGTACCAAGAGACCCAGTACTTC. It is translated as CASSLPRDTQYQETQYF.

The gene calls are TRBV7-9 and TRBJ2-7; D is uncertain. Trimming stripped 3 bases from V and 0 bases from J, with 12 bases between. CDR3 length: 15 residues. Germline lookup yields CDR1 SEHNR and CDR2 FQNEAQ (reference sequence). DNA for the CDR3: TGTGCCAGCAGCTTTTACCTAATCCCCTCCTACGAGCAGTACTTC. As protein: CASSFYLIPSYEQYF.

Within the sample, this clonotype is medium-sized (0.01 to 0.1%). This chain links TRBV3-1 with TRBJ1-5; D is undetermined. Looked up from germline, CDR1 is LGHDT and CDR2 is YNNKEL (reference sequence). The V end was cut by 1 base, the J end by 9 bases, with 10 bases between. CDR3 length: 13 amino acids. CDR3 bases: TGTGCCAGCAGCCAAGCCCTGGGAAGGCCCCAGCATTTT. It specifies CASSQALGRPQHF.

CDR3 region: CASSSLRGYEQYF. CDR3 bases: TGTGCCAGCAGCTCCCTGCGGGGCTACGAGCAGTACTTC. This chain connects TRBV7-2 to TRBJ2-7; a possible D gene is TRBD2 (6 bases). Per germline, CDR1 SGHTA and CDR2 FQGNSA. CDR3 length equals 13 residues. Trimming left V 4 bases short and J 3 bases short, with 10 bases between.